This is a list of T cell receptor beta chains from one sample in a study of shared clonotypes between healthy human individuals. The table came from immunoSEQ multiplex PCR; TCRdb's copy has only in-frame clones and leaves some out. The repertoire holds approximately 2,200,000 clones, with more than 85% as singletons. Material for sequencing was naive CD8+ T cells from PBMCs. The receptors were gathered from a man between 18 and 29 years old in good health. Some clones in this sample may be carry-over from other donors' samples. Both conserved end residues are part of each CDR3.

V,CDR3
TRBV19,CASSMGTSDADEQYF
TRBV9,CASSVAADTNYGYTF
TRBV19,CASSGRGAVDTQYF
TRBV6-1,CASSETRGAPETQYF
TRBV7-6,CASSLGLRDEQYF
TRBV7-9,CASSQPLYNEQFF
TRBV6-4,CASSDGGSYNEQFF
TRBV14,CASSQVRGQGMNTEAFF
TRBV4-1,CASSQDGGLAVYNEQFF
TRBV4-1,CASSSTVLAGGDNEQFF
TRBV28,CASSSSGTGYEQYF
TRBV9,CASSVEGQVYNEQFF
TRBV13,CASSPLGQGHTGELFF
TRBV7-2,CASSLSGTSYEQYF
TRBV9,CASSPHQGLGEQYF
TRBV7-2,CASSLALTGINQPQHF
TRBV6-5,CASSYSGVSYEQYF
TRBV6-1,CASTFGGMGETQYF
TRBV27,CASTPRFTYTDTQYF
TRBV27,CASSFVRGTEAFF
TRBV28,CASSPQGSNQPQHF
TRBV27,CASSPSSRGRWYEQYF
TRBV15,CATSPEGRGNEQFF
TRBV5-6,CASSPFLGDEAFF
TRBV5-4,CASSWTGGAGTEAFF
TRBV16,CASSQSTQTQYF
TRBV5-4,CASSLGEDYGYTF
TRBV10-3,CAISDGDRSSYNEQFF
TRBV19,CASSIAGTEAFF
TRBV7-6,CASSSGSPGRSEQYF
TRBV9,CASSVGASGYEQYF
TRBV5-1,CASSLEGWTTDTQYF
TRBV19,CASSPNPMDSNEQYF
TRBV5-6,CASSLVYNPYEQYF
TRBV4-2,CASSQASGGNQPQHF
TRBV6-1,CASGRTGRLENEQYF
TRBV19,CASSIDLGGYFSNQPQHF
TRBV5-1,CASSPDNTEAFF
TRBV6-6,CASSYSVFGWYEQYF
TRBV9,CASSVGTGSQPQHF
TRBV2,CASSEEGQLNQPQHF
TRBV7-6,CASSWETSGRQDTQYF
TRBV7-9,CASSLLVGTGRTGELFF
TRBV7-2,CASSFGSYKSYEQYF
TRBV14,CASSPPGTDEAFF
TRBV6-5,CASSLIGTGTDTQYF
TRBV4-2,CASSATLAYEQYF
TRBV7-9,CASSLDRFETQYF
TRBV4-1,CASSTGRAGAFF
TRBV28,CASSLSGTGGTEAFF
TRBV9,CASSPAGGPEAFF
TRBV27,CASSLTGIRGGPEAFF
TRBV21-1,CASSSEETGTSYGYTF